The next 31 T cell receptor beta chains were all read from a single sample in a study of blood T cells in healthy people across ages. Alongside a J-beta primer mix, a sample-barcoded 5' primer served in a second PCR lasting about 7 to 12 cycles. TCRdb fed the 5' RACE reads into MiXCR, producing one record per CDR3 protein. The table has roughly 1,700,000 distinct CDR3 sequences, roughly 28% seen once. Sequencing used blood. All receptors derive from a woman in her 30s in good health.

A few counts support this clonotype. The CDR3 nucleotides are TGTGCCAGCAGCTTAAACGCAGGGCCCTTCTATGGCTACACCTTC. Translated, it gives CASSLNAGPFYGYTF. The chain joins TRBV7-3 to TRBJ1-2, with D tentatively TRBD1 (5 bases). Germline V gene lookup returns CDR1 SGHTA and CDR2 FQGTGA. Between the trimmed V and J ends, which lost 1 base and 4 bases, there was a span of 13 bases. This CDR3 is built from 15 residues.

This clonotype was counted at least ten times. This sequence joins TRBV29-1 and TRBJ2-5, with TRBD1 as a possible D gene (6 bases). The CDR3 totals 13 residues. CDR1 is SQVTM, CDR2 ANQGSEA, per germline. Trimming shortened V by 4 bases and J by 4 bases, and 13 bases separated the two germline ends. CDR3 region: CSVVGQGTETQYF. CDR3 in DNA: TGCAGCGTTGTGGGTCAGGGGACAGAGACCCAGTACTTC.

At least ten counts were recorded for this clonotype. V gene TRBV20-1 combines with J gene TRBJ2-4; 8 bases map to TRBD2. The CDR3 length is 14 residues. Germline V gene data show CDR1 as DFQATT and CDR2 as SNEGSKA (reference sequence). V lost 4 bases and J lost 6; bases outside the gene matches: 8. CDR3 protein: CSAISSGGRNIQYF. The CDR3 DNA reads as TGCAGTGCTATCTCATCGGGGGGGAGAAACATTCAGTACTTC.

V usage is TRBV5-5 and J usage is TRBJ1-5, with 11 bases matching TRBD1. CDR1 and CDR2 from the germline V gene are SGHKS and YYEKEE (reference sequence). With V trimmed by 3 bases and J by 7 bases, 3 bases remained unmatched. This CDR3 has 14 residues. In DNA form, the CDR3 reads TGTGCCAGCAGCTGGAGGGACAGGGGGCAGCCCCAGCATTTT. Its translation is CASSWRDRGQPQHF.

The CDR3 region is CASAGQGTSGANVLTF. The CDR3 nucleotides read TGTGCCAGCGCCGGGCAGGGGACCTCTGGGGCCAACGTCCTGACTTTC. The chain has TRBV7-3 and TRBJ2-6, with a tentative D call TRBD1 (6 bases). Trimming removed 8 bases at V and 0 bases at J, with 14 bases between. This CDR3 spans 16 amino acids. Germline CDR1 and CDR2: SGHTA and FQGTGA.

J is TRBJ1-1 and V is TRBV6-1; no clear D. Germline loops: CDR1 MNHNS, CDR2 SASEGT. The CDR3 is 15 amino acids. Trimming shortened V by 2 bases and J by 0 bases, and 10 bases separated the two germline ends. CDR3 nucleotides: TGTGCCAGCAGTGAACAGGCTACCGTGAACACTGAAGCTTTCTTT. This gives the protein CASSEQATVNTEAFF.

In this sample, this clonotype turned up many times. The V call is TRBV10-3, the J call TRBJ2-5; possibly TRBD2 for D (6 bases). V shed 2 bases and J shed 1 base, with 8 bases lying between them. CDR1 is ENHRY, CDR2 SYGVKD, per germline. The CDR3 is 14 residues long. The CDR3 bases are TGTGCCATCAGTGAGGGGGGGACCCAAGAGACCCAGTACTTC. Translating gives CAISEGGTQETQYF.

This clonotype appeared many times. DNA for the CDR3: TGCGCCAGCAGCTCGATGGGTAGCGGGATATACGAGCAGTACTTC. Translating gives CASSSMGSGIYEQYF. The V and J genes are TRBV5-1 and TRBJ2-7; 8 nucleotides line up with TRBD2. The CDR3 sequence is 15 residues long. With 3 bases clipped from V and 4 bases from J, the junction kept 9 bases outside the gene matches. Germline lookup yields CDR1 SGHRS and CDR2 YFSETQ.

Concerning this clonotype itself: The CDR3 carries no conserved terminal phenylalanine or tryptophan, so it likely arises from a read error. The chain combines TRBV25-1 with TRBJ2-4; tentative D call: TRBD2 (6 bases). CDR3 length equals 14 residues. Trimming took 1 base from V and 9 from J, leaving 13 bases between them. Germline V gene data show CDR1 as MGHDK and CDR2 as SYGVNS. The CDR3 DNA reads TGTGCCAGCAGTGAATTGTTCGCGGGGAGCATTCAGTACGTC. This gives the protein CASSELFAGSIQYV.

Concerning this clonotype itself: Given a much more abundant clone one base away, this may be a read error. V usage is TRBV29-1 and J usage is TRBJ1-2, with 8 bases identical to TRBD1. There are 12 residues in the CDR3. CDR1 and CDR2 from the germline V gene are SQVTM and ANQGSEA. With V trimmed by 6 bases and J by 4 bases, 4 bases remained unmatched. The CDR3 coding sequence is TGCAGCGTCGACGGGACAGGCTATGGCTACACCTTC. This gives the protein CSVDGTGYGYTF.

The sample holds many counts of this clonotype. This chain connects TRBV6-1 to TRBJ1-2; 9 bases are shared with TRBD1. CDR1 MNHNS and CDR2 SASEGT come from the germline V gene. This CDR3 spans 12 amino acids. Germline trimming cut 6 bases from V and 6 bases from J; bases unmatched to any gene: 2. CDR3 sequence: CASRGTGNGYTF. CDR3 DNA sequence: TGTGCCAGCAGGGGGACAGGGAATGGCTACACCTTC.

This clonotype is a singleton in its sample. The chain links TRBV3-1 to TRBJ2-2; 12 nucleotides agree with TRBD2. CDR1 and CDR2 (germline): LGHDT, YNNKEL (reference sequence). V gave up 4 bases and J gave up 1 base; unmatched junction bases: 13. The CDR3 has 20 amino acids. For the CDR3, the DNA is TGTGCCAGCAGCCTCTTTACCGGGACTAGCGGGCCAAGGAACACCGGGGAGCTGTTTTTT. It yields the protein CASSLFTGTSGPRNTGELFF.

This clonotype was seen many times. The chain combines TRBV20-1 with TRBJ2-5, with TRBD2 identical over 12 bases. There are 15 residues in the CDR3. CDR1 and CDR2 from the germline V gene are DFQATT and SNEGSKA (reference sequence). V lost 4 bases to trimming and J lost 4 bases; unmatched junction nucleotides: 7. CDR3: CSATGLAGNRETQYF. The CDR3 coding sequence is TGCAGTGCTACCGGACTAGCGGGGAATCGAGAGACCCAGTACTTC.

This sequence joins TRBV11-2 and TRBJ1-5, with no clear D. V lost 5 bases, J lost 5 bases, and 10 bases lay in between. Germline CDR1 is SGHAT and CDR2 is FQNNGV. There are 13 residues in the CDR3. In nucleotides, the CDR3 is TGTGCCAGCAGCCCACATTGGGATCAGCCCCAGCATTTT. It specifies CASSPHWDQPQHF.

The V gene is TRBV29-1, the J gene TRBJ2-3, with 11 bases matching TRBD2. This CDR3 has 16 residues. Germline V gene data show CDR1 as SQVTM and CDR2 as ANQGSEA. The V segment lost 8 bases and the J segment 5 bases; nucleotides outside the gene matches: 15. CDR3 sequence reads: CSSWKVSGGEGDTQYF. In DNA form, the CDR3 reads TGCAGCTCCTGGAAGGTTAGCGGGGGGGAAGGAGATACGCAGTATTTT.

CDR3 DNA sequence: TGTGCCAGCTCACCGGGGGTAGCGGAGGATGAGCAGTTCTTC. Its translation: CASSPGVAEDEQFF. The chain combines TRBV18 with TRBJ2-1; possible D gene TRBD2, 6 bases. The CDR3 is 14 residues long. CDR1 KGHSH and CDR2 LQKENI come from the germline V gene. V shed 3 bases and J shed 8 bases, with 14 bases lying between them.

In the case of this clonotype: A much larger clone differs from this one at a single base, so this may be a read error. The chain has TRBV12-3 or TRBV12-4 and TRBJ2-1; D might be TRBD1 (6 bases). The assigned J gene may be wrong: the sequence end matches TRBJ2-7 better. The length of the CDR3 is 15 residues. CDR3 region: CASSFMAQGINEQYF. The CDR3 DNA reads TGTGCCAGCAGTTTTATGGCCCAGGGGATCAATGAGCAGTACTTC.

This clonotype appeared many times. The rearrangement joins TRBV5-1 to TRBJ2-5; 8 bases are a match to TRBD2. J gave up 4 bases and V 0 bases, and 5 bases lay outside the gene matches. The CDR3 contains 15 residues. CDR1 SGHRS and CDR2 YFSETQ come from the germline V gene. The CDR3 sequence is CASSLDPGGAETQYF. CDR3 DNA sequence: TGCGCCAGCAGCTTGGATCCGGGGGGGGCAGAGACCCAGTACTTC.

This clonotype was counted between two and nine times. This chain links TRBV9 with TRBJ2-5, with TRBD2 identical over 10 bases. V was clipped by 4 bases and J by 0 bases; unmatched bases: 12. In germline, CDR1 is SGDLS, CDR2 YYNGEE. This CDR3 has 18 amino acids. CDR3 amino acids: CASSLQAGGLAYQETQYF. CDR3 in DNA: TGTGCCAGCAGCCTTCAAGCAGGGGGACTAGCGTACCAAGAGACCCAGTACTTC.

This sequence joins TRBV5-1 and TRBJ1-4; 9 nucleotides align to TRBD1. J gave up 4 bases and V 8 bases, and 6 bases lay outside the gene matches. This CDR3 comprises 14 residues. Germline V gene lookup returns CDR1 SGHRS and CDR2 YFSETQ. CDR3 in amino acids: CASHTGGGNEKLFF. The CDR3 DNA follows: TGCGCCAGTCATACAGGGGGCGGTAATGAAAAACTGTTTTTT.

This clonotype was detected many times. The chain joins TRBV7-9 to TRBJ2-7; 13 nucleotides agree with TRBD2. V lost 5 bases, J lost 0 bases, and 1 base stayed unmatched. The CDR3 spans 15 residues. Germline V gene sequence: CDR1 SEHNR, CDR2 FQNEAQ (reference sequence). The CDR3 sequence: CASSRTSGSSYEQYF. As DNA, the CDR3 is TGTGCCAGCAGCCGGACTAGCGGGAGCTCCTACGAGCAGTACTTC.

The chain recombines TRBV7-9 with TRBJ2-1; 9 bases are a match to TRBD2. Germline V CDR1 and CDR2: SEHNR, FQNEAQ (reference sequence). V was pared by 5 bases and J by 8 bases, with 10 bases of the junction left unmatched. The CDR3 totals 15 residues. CDR3 residues: CASSQRAGGVDEQFF. The CDR3 coding sequence is TGTGCCAGCAGCCAACGGGCGGGAGGGGTCGATGAGCAGTTCTTC.

This clonotype occurred many times. The chain has TRBV15 and TRBJ2-7; TRBD2 agrees at 10 bases. V gave up 5 bases and J gave up 2 bases; unmatched junction bases: 6. This CDR3 spans 15 amino acids. The germline V gene has CDR1 LNHNV and CDR2 YYDKDF (reference sequence). Here the CDR3 DNA reads TGTGCCACCAGCTACGGGCTAGCGGGGGCCTACGAGCAGTACTTC. It translates to CATSYGLAGAYEQYF.

This clonotype showed up just a few times. This rearrangement joins TRBV20-1 to TRBJ2-4, with 12 bases identical to TRBD2. The CDR3 spans 14 residues. Trimming took 5 bases from V and 13 from J; bases not matched to a gene: 12. Germline-derived CDR1 and CDR2 are DFQATT and SNEGSKA (reference sequence). The CDR3 DNA is TGCAGTGCTTTTGGACTAGCGGGGAACAATGAGCAGTACTTC. This codes for CSAFGLAGNNEQYF.

This clonotype was detected many times. The chain has TRBV4-2 and TRBJ2-7, with D hard to call. V was pared by 6 bases and J by 2 bases, with 14 bases between. From germline, CDR1 is LGHNA and CDR2 YNFKEQ. The CDR3 covers 14 residues. The CDR3 coding sequence is TGTGCCAGCAGTCCCTCGGGTCTTACCTACGAGCAGTACTTC. Protein sequence: CASSPSGLTYEQYF.

Of note for this clonotype: A single base separates this from a much larger clone, so it may be a read error. The chain links TRBV14 to TRBJ2-7; no clear D. The CDR3 is 13 residues long. CDR1 SGHDN and CDR2 FVKESK come from the germline V gene. CDR3 protein: CTSSQLRSYEQYF. CDR3 DNA: TGTACCAGCAGCCAACTTCGTTCCTACGAGCAGTACTTC.

The chain uses TRBV4-3 and TRBJ1-5; D not resolved. This CDR3 has 15 residues. CDR1 is LGHNA and CDR2 is YSLEER in the germline V gene. Trimming removed 4 bases at V and 3 bases at J, with 13 bases between. The CDR3 protein is CASSPLLGPNQPQHF. CDR3 nucleotide sequence: TGCGCCAGCAGCCCCCTACTGGGCCCCAATCAGCCCCAGCATTTT.

Turning to this clonotype: Since a much larger clone is just one base distant, this may be a read error. The chain couples TRBV12-3 or TRBV12-4 to TRBJ2-3; tentatively, D is TRBD2 (6 bases). This CDR3 spans 12 amino acids. Trimming stripped 10 bases from V and 10 bases from J, with 18 bases between. DNA of the CDR3: TGTGCCACCGGAGGAGGCGGGGATGCGCAGTATTTT. Protein sequence: CATGGGGDAQYF.

This chain joins TRBV5-1 and TRBJ2-7, with TRBD2 identical over 12 bases. This CDR3 is 17 amino acids long. Germline V gene sequence: CDR1 SGHRS, CDR2 YFSETQ. The V gene end was trimmed by 3 bases and the J gene end by 1 base; junction bases not matched to a gene: 8. DNA of the CDR3: TGCGCCAGCAGCTCTTCTAGCGGGGGGGGCCTTTCCTACGAGCAGTACTTC. Residues: CASSSSSGGGLSYEQYF.

This clonotype was counted only a few times. V is TRBV5-5 and J is TRBJ1-1; TRBD1 aligns across 7 bases. The V and J ends lost 4 bases and 6 bases, in that order; junction bases with no gene match: 9. Germline assignment: CDR1 SGHKS and CDR2 YYEKEE (reference sequence). The CDR3 loop spans 14 amino acids. The CDR3: CASSHGQERPEAFF. Written as DNA, the CDR3 is TGTGCCAGCAGCCATGGACAGGAAAGGCCTGAAGCTTTCTTT.

Details on this clonotype: A junction end diverges from the germline sequence, so it may reflect a read error. J is TRBJ2-2 and V is TRBV6-6, with D possibly matching TRBD2 (6 bases). The CDR3 is 14 residues long. Germline lookup yields CDR1 MNHNY and CDR2 SVGAGI (reference sequence). CDR3 coding DNA: TGTGCCACCCAGAGTCAGGGAAGCAGACGGGAGCTGTGTTTT. Translating it yields CATQSQGSRRELCF.